What follows are 23 T cell receptor beta chains derived from one specimen sequenced in a study of cytomegalovirus exposure and HLA in healthy donors. The PCR used 60 Vbeta and 13 Jbeta primers. The repertoire was sequenced with immunoSEQ multiplex PCR; TCRdb's copy has only in-frame clones and lacks some. The sample has about 180,000 clones; 75% to 85% are singletons. Material: PBMCs. Every receptor here comes from a woman under 30 in good health and CMV-seropositive.

The sample holds a few counts of this clone. V and J are TRBV9 and TRBJ1-6, with a weak D call TRBD1 (6 bases). The CDR3 extends over 15 amino acids. The germline V gene encodes CDR1 SGDLS and CDR2 YYNGEE. Trimming removed 2 bases at V and 7 bases at J, with 13 bases between. The CDR3 coding sequence is TGTGCCAGCAGCGTCTCTCAGGGGCCAAATTCACCCCTCCACTTT. It specifies CASSVSQGPNSPLHF.

This clone showed up just a few times. The chain links TRBV6-5 to TRBJ1-2; 8 bases map to TRBD1. CDR1 and CDR2 from the germline V gene are MNHEY and SVGAGI. The CDR3 is made up of 12 amino acids. Trimming took 8 bases from V and 2 from J; bases not matched to a gene: 1. CDR3 sequence reads: CASGTGNYGYTF. In DNA, the CDR3 is TGTGCCAGCGGGACAGGCAACTATGGCTACACCTTC.

V is TRBV6-6 and J is TRBJ2-1; 11 bases map to TRBD2. Germline trimming cut 2 bases from V and 5 bases from J; bases unmatched to any gene: 2. Germline V lookup: CDR1 MNHNY, CDR2 SVGAGI (reference sequence). The CDR3 runs 15 residues. The CDR3 region has the DNA TGTGCCAGCAGTTACCTAGCGGGGGGCCACAATGAGCAGTTCTTC. Translated: CASSYLAGGHNEQFF.

The chain joins TRBV4-2 to TRBJ2-3; a possible D gene is TRBD2 (5 bases). The CDR3 has 15 amino acids. Germline CDR1 is LGHNA and CDR2 is YNFKEQ. V was pared by 1 base and J by 5 bases, with 13 bases between. The CDR3, as DNA: TGTGCCAGCAGCCAAGCCAGACCTGGAGGAGATACGCAGTATTTT. Amino acids: CASSQARPGGDTQYF.

CDR3 residues: CSVETGRNEKLFF. CDR3 bases: TGCAGCGTCGAGACAGGACGTAATGAAAAACTGTTTTTT. The V call is TRBV29-1, the J call TRBJ1-4, with D perhaps matching TRBD1 (6 bases). Trimming removed 6 bases at V and 4 bases at J, with 12 bases between. The germline CDR1 and CDR2 sequences are SQVTM and ANQGSEA. The CDR3 totals 13 residues.

This clone was observed a handful of times. The J gene is TRBJ2-1, the V gene TRBV27; 7 nucleotides align to TRBD2. The V gene end was trimmed by 5 bases and the J gene end by 8 bases; junction bases not matched to a gene: 6. The germline V gene encodes CDR1 MNHEY and CDR2 SMNVEV (reference sequence). The CDR3 covers 13 residues. CDR3 nucleotides: TGTGCCAGCAGTCTGGTCCGGGGGGATGAGCAGTTCTTC. It translates to CASSLVRGDEQFF.

The CDR3, as DNA: TGTGCCAGCAGCGCCTCAACAGGGGACGAGCAGTACTTC. Protein: CASSASTGDEQYF. The chain links TRBV7-7 to TRBJ2-7, with 7 bases lining up with TRBD1. V trimming: 5 bases; J trimming: 5 bases; junction bases outside the gene matches: 6. Germline V gene data show CDR1 as SSHAT and CDR2 as FNYEAQ (reference sequence). The CDR3 has 13 residues.

V gene TRBV13 combines with J gene TRBJ2-7, with D unclear. Trimming stripped 0 bases from V and 5 bases from J, with 2 bases between. Germline V gene data show CDR1 as PRHDT and CDR2 as FYEKMQ (reference sequence). There are 11 residues in the CDR3. CDR3 nucleotides: TGTGCCAGCAGCTTAGGTAACGAGCAGTACTTC. Protein sequence: CASSLGNEQYF.

The V and J genes are TRBV4-3 and TRBJ2-5, with 8 bases matching TRBD1. The J call may not be correct, given that the DNA end is closer to TRBJ2-7. Germline assignment: CDR1 LGHNA and CDR2 YSLEER. This CDR3 is built from 14 residues. The CDR3 DNA is TGCGCCAGCAGCCAAGAGATGGACAGGGACGAGCAGTACTTC. As protein: CASSQEMDRDEQYF.

In DNA form, the CDR3 reads TGTGCCAGCAGTTTGCCCTTTACCGGGACTAGGAAATCCCCTCAGCCCCAGCATTTT. This codes for CASSLPFTGTRKSPQPQHF. This chain connects TRBV28 to TRBJ1-5; possibly TRBD1 for D (5 bases). V gave up 3 bases and J gave up 6 bases, with 27 bases separating them. CDR3 length: 19 residues. Per germline, CDR1 MDHEN and CDR2 SYDVKM.

The rearrangement links TRBV10-3 to TRBJ2-2; tentative D call: TRBD2 (5 bases). Germline V gives CDR1 ENHRY, CDR2 SYGVKD. This CDR3 is built from 12 residues. V was trimmed by 4 bases and J by 6 bases, leaving 6 bases between them. The CDR3 bases are TGTGCCATCAGTGGAGGGTCCGGGGAGCTGTTTTTT. Its translation is CAISGGSGELFF.

This clone was recorded once. The chain couples TRBV7-9 to TRBJ1-1; D possibly corresponds to TRBD1 (6 bases). The CDR3 totals 14 residues. V was trimmed by 5 bases and J by 1 base, leaving 11 bases between them. Germline V gene sequence: CDR1 SEHNR, CDR2 FQNEAQ (reference sequence). The DNA of the CDR3 is TGTGCCAGCAGCCCCGGCAGGGGGAACACTGAAGCTTTCTTT. Amino acids: CASSPGRGNTEAFF.

The chain is built from TRBV30 and TRBJ1-3; no clear D gene. This CDR3 comprises 13 residues. V shed 1 base and J shed 5 bases, with 9 bases lying between them. Germline-derived CDR1 and CDR2 are GTSNPN and SVGIG (reference sequence). The CDR3 DNA follows: TGTGCCTGGAGTGCCCTTATTAGAAACACCATATATTTT. Protein sequence: CAWSALIRNTIYF.

The CDR3 DNA is TGTGCCAGCAGTGAGGGGGGACTGGACGAGCAGTACTTC. Amino acids: CASSEGGLDEQYF. The gene calls are TRBV25-1 and TRBJ2-7, with TRBD2 as a possible D gene (6 bases). Deletions cut 3 bases from V and 5 bases from J, with 11 bases between. This CDR3 is built from 13 residues. CDR1 and CDR2 from the germline V gene are MGHDK and SYGVNS.

This clone has just one count. The chain employs TRBV4-1 and TRBJ1-3; D gene unclear. V was shortened by 3 bases and J by 1 base, with 22 bases between the two germline ends. Germline V gene sequence: CDR1 MGHRA, CDR2 YSYEKL. The CDR3 length is 19 residues. CDR3 sequence reads: CASSQLRGKRPWSGNTIYF. The DNA for the CDR3 is TGCGCCAGCAGCCAGCTAAGAGGAAAGAGGCCTTGGTCTGGAAACACCATATATTTT.

This clone was recorded a few times. The chain uses TRBV10-3 and TRBJ1-1, with 7 bases lining up with TRBD1. V shed 6 bases, J shed 2 bases, and the junction held 3 bases outside the gene matches. Per the germline V gene, CDR1 is ENHRY and CDR2 is SYGVKD. The CDR3 is made up of 13 amino acids. The CDR3 nucleotides are TGTGCCATCAGAGGGACAGATAACACTGAAGCTTTCTTT. Residues: CAIRGTDNTEAFF.

The CDR3 bases are TGTGCCAGCAGCTCGCGGCCCGGGATACTAAACACTGAAGCTTTCTTT. It is translated as CASSSRPGILNTEAFF. This chain connects TRBV11-2 to TRBJ1-1, with unresolved D. This CDR3 region has 16 residues. V lost 4 bases to trimming and J lost 2 bases, with 17 bases between them. Germline V gives CDR1 SGHAT, CDR2 FQNNGV.

The chain uses TRBV27 and TRBJ2-3, with TRBD1 matching 8 bases. The junction had 10 bases not matched to a gene; V was cut back by 4 bases and J by 1 base. Germline lookup yields CDR1 MNHEY and CDR2 SMNVEV (reference sequence). This CDR3 contains 17 residues. The CDR3 nucleotides are TGTGCCAGCAGTTCAGGAAGGACAGGGTTTGGCACAGATACGCAGTATTTT. Protein sequence: CASSSGRTGFGTDTQYF.

The rearrangement joins TRBV6-6 to TRBJ2-2, with unresolved D. The CDR3 extends over 12 amino acids. Germline V gene sequence: CDR1 MNHNY, CDR2 SVGAGI (reference sequence). V lost 5 bases and J lost 5, with 6 bases in between. The CDR3 DNA is TGTGCCAGCAGTCTAGAAACCGGGGAGCTGTTTTTT. It codes for CASSLETGELFF.

V and J are TRBV7-2 and TRBJ2-7, with TRBD2 identical over 8 bases. Germline V gene lookup returns CDR1 SGHTA and CDR2 FQGNSA. This CDR3 is built from 15 residues. J was trimmed by 0 bases and V by 3 bases; bases with no gene match: 4. Written as DNA, the CDR3 is TGTGCCAGCAGCTTTCGCGGGGGGAGCTCCTACGAGCAGTACTTC. It encodes CASSFRGGSSYEQYF.

The chain has TRBV4-1 and TRBJ1-5; no firm D call. The CDR3 consists of 16 residues. Trimming left V 4 bases short and J 7 bases short, with 20 bases between. Germline CDR1 MGHRA, CDR2 YSYEKL. The CDR3 nucleotides are TGCGCCAGCAGCCCGGAGGAGGGAAGCATGTGGCAGCCCCAGCATTTT. This codes for CASSPEEGSMWQPQHF.

Remarks on this clone: One end of the junction does not line up with germline, which may come from a read error. V is TRBV5-4 and J is TRBJ1-2; D gene ambiguous. This CDR3 is built from 12 residues. Germline V gives CDR1 SGHNT, CDR2 YYREEE (reference sequence). The CDR3 loop is CASSLWEGDSAF. The CDR3 bases are TGTGCCAGCAGCTTGTGGGAGGGCGATAGCGCCTTC.

V usage is TRBV19 and J usage is TRBJ2-5, with D perhaps matching TRBD2 (6 bases). The CDR3 sequence is 15 residues long. The germline gives CDR1 LNHDA, CDR2 SQIVND (reference sequence). Trimming removed 4 bases from V and 2 bases from J, with 14 bases in between. CDR3 region: CASSTQGGGQETQYF. As DNA, the CDR3 is TGTGCCAGTAGTACCCAGGGAGGAGGACAAGAGACCCAGTACTTC.